This TCR beta chain was sequenced for a study of OX40 agonist ivuxolimab in advanced cancers. The protocol was immunoSEQ multiplex PCR, while the TCRdb copy is restricted to in-frame clones and leaves out a portion. The data contain roughly 66,000 clones, roughly 84% of them seen just once; the ten biggest clones take up 0.55% to 0.8%. The CDR3 length is 14 residues. In germline, CDR1 is LNHDA, CDR2 SQIVND (reference sequence). Between the trimmed V and J ends, which lost 3 bases and 3 bases, there was a span of 9 bases. The sequence was obtained from an adult with an advanced solid tumor such as melanoma, head and neck, liver or kidney cancer. The specimen was CD4+ or CD8+ T cells sorted from blood, collected in a trial of the OX40 agonist ivuxolimab. The chain joins TRBV19 to TRBJ1-3; unclear D gene. The CDR3 nucleotides are TGTGCCAGTAGTATTCAGGTCCTTGGAAACACCATATATTTT. The encoded protein is CASSIQVLGNTIYF.